Below, 3 T cell receptor beta chains from the same sample are listed, as sequenced in a study of blood T cell repertoires in COVID-19. Repertoires were generated with immunoSEQ multiplex PCR, while TCRdb's copy carries only in-frame clones and drops some. The sample gives about 190,000 clones, about 83% of which show up once; around 5% is in the top ten. Sequencing input: PBMCs or T cells enriched from blood (not recorded which). All receptors derive from a man in his forties with acute COVID-19.

CDR3 sequence reads: CASSWGTSGRLSTDTQYF. CDR3 bases: TGTGCCAGCAGCTGGGGGACTAGCGGGAGACTCAGCACAGATACGCAGTATTTT. This rearrangement joins TRBV5-8 to TRBJ2-3; TRBD2 matches 14 bases. Germline loops: CDR1 SGHTS, CDR2 YDEGEE. The CDR3 covers 18 residues. V lost 3 bases and J lost 0; bases outside the gene matches: 6. The full variable domain, completed using reference TRBV5-8 and TRBJ2-3, is EAGVTQSPTHLIKTRGQQATLRCSPISGHTSVYWYQQALGLGLQFLLWYDEGEERNRGNFPPRFSGRQFPNYSSELNVNALELEDSALYLCASSWGTSGRLSTDTQYFGPGTRLTVL.

The chain couples TRBV6-1 to TRBJ2-7; 9 positions agree with TRBD2. This CDR3 is built from 15 residues. The trim removed 2 bases at V and 5 bases at J, leaving 7 bases unmatched. Germline V lookup: CDR1 MNHNS, CDR2 SASEGT. The CDR3 coding sequence is TGTGCCAGCAGTGAACGAGCGGGAGGTCTCCACGAGCAGTACTTC. It translates to CASSERAGGLHEQYF.

The rearrangement joins TRBV2 to TRBJ2-5; 11 bases align to TRBD2. Trimming cost V 6 bases and J 3 bases; bases outside gene matches: 6. Looked up from germline, CDR1 is SNHLY and CDR2 is FYNNEI. CDR3 size: 15 residues. The CDR3 is CASSSGLADKETQYF. CDR3 nucleotide sequence: TGTGCCAGCAGCTCGGGACTAGCGGACAAAGAGACCCAGTACTTC.